Here is one T cell receptor (beta chain) with its context. The target of this receptor is not known. Base-call qualities are not available, and no considerably larger clone is one nucleotide away. These data are taken from a study of T cell repertoires in cytomegalovirus infection (dated by TCRdb to between 2017 and 2020). Turning to the overall study: Alongside well-studied HLA-B-restricted epitopes, the peptide stimulations were aimed at recently identified HLA-C-restricted CMV epitopes, whose presentation resists viral immunomodulation. The HLA type of each donor mattered for the analysis, because public TCR beta signatures pointed to carriage of CMV infection along with the matching HLA type.

Sequencing relied on an Illumina HiSeq 1500. TCRdb trimmed the raw reads at Q25, called clones with MiXCR and kept productive beta chains. Each entry merges the rows of one CDR3 protein and shows their most common DNA and genes. The sample table contains roughly 920,000 distinct CDR3 sequences; only one count was recorded for approximately 32% of them. About an eighth of the sample lies in the top ten. In the paper's terms, the treatment or condition label means: in vitro stimulation with specific CMV peptide epitopes to enrich CMV-specific T cells. General conclusions and limits of the study: In both this cohort and an independent roughly 400-donor cohort, the cumulative frequency of public TCR beta family members distinguished carriers of CMV infection plus the relevant HLA type. In the ex vivo response, HLA-C-restricted CMV-specific TCR beta clonotypes were dominant, and in two of eight donors the single most frequent clonotype came from this HLA-C-restricted group.

The germline ends are 11 bases apart after V is trimmed by 5 bases and J by 10 bases. Taken from the germline V gene, the CDR1 and CDR2 loops are KGHSH and LQKENI. From cysteine to phenylalanine, the CDR3 is 12 amino acids long. Only the CDR3 part of the read is kept: 36 bases, read in frame from the first base. This chain is built from TRBV18 and TRBJ2-2; the D gene remains uncertain. The material sequenced was cultured CD8+ T cells from PBMCs, taken from culture after CMV antigen stimulation. The receptor comes from a human donor in good health (CMV status not recorded). Some clones in this sample may be carry-over from other donors' samples. The DNA is TGTGCCAGCTCATCCCTTGCCCCGGAGCTGTTTTTT. Its protein reads: CASSSLAPELFF.